Listed below are T cell receptor beta chains from one sample, sequenced in a study of blood T cells in healthy people across ages. One entry per CDR3 protein, called by TCRdb with MiXCR from the 5' RACE reads. The table lists some 1,800,000 distinct CDR3 sequences, roughly two fifths of them singletons, with more than 20% in the top ten. Sample: blood. These receptors were taken from a human donor in good health. Both conserved end residues are part of each CDR3. D genes are given only for firm matches. Clone size is shown for a subset of rows, as once, few, many or a class of expanded clone.

NA	TRBJ1-1	TRBV10-3	NA	TGTGCCACCTTGACAGGTTCCAAGGGGAACACTGAAGCTTTCTTT	CATLTGSKGNTEAFF
NA	TRBJ1-1	TRBV29-1	NA	TGCAGCGGCCGGGGACGGCTGAACACTGAAGCTTTCTTT	CSGRGRLNTEAFF
NA	TRBJ2-5	TRBV4-2	NA	TGTGCCAGCAGCCAAGCGGACAGTTTGGTGTGGGAGACCCAGTACTTC	CASSQADSLVWETQYF
TRBD2	TRBJ2-5	TRBV6-2/TRBV6-3	NA	TGTGCCAGCAGACTCGGGGGGGGGGCCCAGCAAGAGACCCAGTACTTC	CASRLGGGAQQETQYF
NA	TRBJ1-2	TRBV7-2	once	TGTGCCAGCAGCTTAGAAGGGGGGGAGAACTATGGCTACACCTTC	CASSLEGGENYGYTF
NA	TRBJ2-7	TRBV5-1	many	TGTGCCAGCAGCGTCCAGGGGTACGAGCAGTACTTC	CASSVQGYEQYF
NA	TRBJ1-4	TRBV4-1	NA	TGCGCCAGCAGCGAACAGGGTCTGTTTAATGAAAAACTGTTTTTT	CASSEQGLFNEKLFF
NA	TRBJ2-4	TRBV11-2	few	TGTGCCAGCAGCTTAACTGTGGCAGGAGCCAAAAACATTCAGTACTTC	CASSLTVAGAKNIQYF
TRBD2	TRBJ2-3	TRBV12-3/TRBV12-4	NA	TGTGCCAGCAGCCCTCTGCTAGGACTAGCCGACAATACAGATACGCAGTATTTT	CASSPLLGLADNTDTQYF
TRBD1	TRBJ2-1	TRBV27	few	TGTGCCAGCGCCAAAAGGGGGCCCGCCTACAATGAGCAGTTCTTC	CASAKRGPAYNEQFF
NA	TRBJ2-5	TRBV2	few	TGTGCCAGCAGTGACAGATTACAAGAGACCCAGTACTTC	CASSDRLQETQYF
NA	TRBJ1-2	TRBV4-3	few	TGCGCCAGCAGCCTTAGAAGGGATGACTATGGCTACACCTTC	CASSLRRDDYGYTF
NA	TRBJ2-5	TRBV2	NA	TGTGCCAGCGGTGAACAGGGGGGGGAGACCCAGTACTTC	CASGEQGGETQYF
NA	TRBJ1-1	TRBV7-2	NA	TGTGCCAGCAGCTCGAGCAGGTTGGGCACTGAAGCTTTCTTT	CASSSSRLGTEAFF
TRBD1	TRBJ2-4	TRBV5-1	NA	TGCGCCAGCAGCTTCACCGGGACAGGGGACTCCTACGAGCAGTACTTT	CASSFTGTGDSYEQYF
TRBD1	TRBJ1-2	TRBV12-3/TRBV12-4	NA	TGTGCCAGCAGTTTAGCGGGACAGTCTAACTATGGCTACACCTTC	CASSLAGQSNYGYTF
NA	TRBJ2-5	TRBV4-2	NA	TGTGCCAGCAGCCCGTTTACCGGTATCTACCAAGAGACCCAGTACTTC	CASSPFTGIYQETQYF
TRBD2	TRBJ2-3	TRBV20-1	NA	TGCAGTGCTAGGGAAGCGGGGAGCACAGATACGCAGTATTTT	CSAREAGSTDTQYF
NA	TRBJ1-2	TRBV5-1	NA	TGCGCCAGCAGCTTAAGAGGGACGGCACCTTTTCATGGCTACACCTTC	CASSLRGTAPFHGYTF
NA	TRBJ1-2	TRBV20-1	NA	TGCAGTGCTAGGGGGCAGGGACTTCTCTATGGCTACACCTTC	CSARGQGLLYGYTF
NA	TRBJ1-1	TRBV29-1	few	TGCAGCGTTGAAGATCTTCGGGGTTATGAAGCTTTCTTT	CSVEDLRGYEAFF
TRBD1	TRBJ2-7	TRBV29-1	many	TGCAGCGTTCAACCGGGACAGGGCTACGAGCAGTACTTC	CSVQPGQGYEQYF
NA	TRBJ1-2	TRBV20-1	once	TGCAGTTATCCCTCGGGAGGGCTCTATGGCTACACCTTC	CSYPSGGLYGYTF
TRBD1	TRBJ2-3	TRBV13	NA	TGTGCCAGCAGCTCCTGGCAACCCTGGACAGGGAAGACAGATACGCAGTATTTT	CASSSWQPWTGKTDTQYF